In this sample, the clone carrying this T cell receptor beta chain turned up once. What it recognizes is unknown. The sample carries other DNA sequences with the same CDR3. The data originate from a study of shared clonotypes between healthy human individuals. Data came from immunoSEQ multiplex PCR; TCRdb stores just in-frame clones and leaves some out. Of over a million clones listed, around 95% are singletons. Study findings and constraints: Sharing across four donors was highest in naive CD4 (roughly 5%) and lowest in memory CD8 (roughly 0.4%).

The V gene's germline CDR1 is SNHLY and CDR2 FYNNEI. V lost 6 bases and J 4 bases, leaving 7 bases between the germline ends. CDR3 length: 11 amino acids. This TCR was recovered from a man in his thirties or forties in good health. V and J are TRBV2 and TRBJ2-7; D unresolved. The sequencing input was naive CD4+ T cells sorted from blood. This sample's subset: CD45RA+ positively selected. The CDR3 is CASRQTYEQYF. CDR3 nucleotide sequence: TGTGCCAGCAGACAGACTTACGAGCAGTACTTC.